The source of this T cell receptor (beta chain) is a study of blood T cell repertoires in COVID-19. Worth noting for this clone: Other DNA sequences within the sample encode an identical CDR3.

This table comes from immunoSEQ multiplex PCR, and its TCRdb copy is limited to in-frame clones, with some not included. This sample yields around 200,000 clones, of which around 85% are seen a single time; around 5.4% belongs to the top ten. This CDR3 is 14 amino acids long. The ends were cut back, 4 bases at V and 2 bases at J, with 13 bases in the middle. From germline, CDR1 is SGDLS and CDR2 YYNGEE. The gene calls are TRBV9 and TRBJ2-7, with a tentative D call TRBD2 (5 bases). The receptor comes from a human donor in a cohort sampled during active COVID-19. Sample: peripheral blood. In nucleotides, the CDR3 is TGTGCCAGCAGCCCTGGAGGCAGAGCCTACGAGCAGTACTTC. This codes for CASSPGGRAYEQYF.